The clone carrying this T cell receptor beta chain was seen repeatedly, ten times or more. Its antigen is not known. These data are taken from a study of regulatory T cells in long-lasting Graves disease. Study-level information: Over 5 years of antithyroid drugs plus positive TSH receptor antibodies defined persistent Graves' disease. Findings of the study overall: Possibly, accuracy suffered from the small sample size.

Time point here: persistent/refractory GD, antithyroid drugs over 5 years with positive TRAb. Generation of the TCR library employed RNA extracted from PBMCs. Patients came through an endocrinology department, and that department was in Xi'an, China. Arm-PCR of CDR3 regions and iRepertoire HTBI primers were used to build TCR beta libraries. As processed by the authors: The identification of roughly 62 TRBV and over eleven TRBJ segments was made across samples. TCRdb processed the multiplex PCR reads anew with MiXCR; each CDR3 protein has one entry. TCRdb assigned the V and J calls; the authors' analysis was not used. The data show roughly 450,000 distinct CDR3 sequences, around 20% seen once. Sequences were derived from peripheral blood mononuclear cells (PBMCs), sampled when the disease was refractory, from a patient treated with antithyroid drugs. This TCR came from a female donor with Graves disease.

The CDR3 is CASSLEMADSNQPQHF. DNA for the CDR3: TGTGCCAGCAGTTTAGAGATGGCCGATAGCAATCAGCCCCAGCATTTT. The chain links TRBV12-3 or TRBV12-4 to TRBJ1-5; D is unresolved. The CDR3 runs 16 residues. Between the trimmed V and J ends, which lost 1 base and 0 bases, there was a span of 10 bases.